The clone carrying this T cell receptor (beta chain) was counted many times. As yet, its antigen is unknown. Time point specified: sample taken at primary tumor resection. The sequenced material consisted of unsorted whole RNA from tumor, nontumor lung or frozen PBMC. The donors, fewer than 90 patients with untreated early-stage non-small cell lung cancer, provided the samples. TCRdb passed the 5' RACE reads through MiXCR, listing each CDR3 protein once. The sample records 17,000 or so distinct CDR3 sequences, 20% to 25% being singletons. The record originates from a study of spatial heterogeneity in lung cancer. Study-wide findings and caveats: Expanded tumor TCRs that were ubiquitous appeared in blood more at resection than follow-up.

This clonotype was obtained from a female donor with early-stage non-small cell lung cancer. The material was PBMCs, obtained at surgery.

CDR3 sequence reads: CASSFGTTTYEQYF. Written as DNA, the CDR3 is TGTGCCAGCAGCTTCGGGACCACCACCTACGAGCAGTACTTC. This sequence joins TRBV11-2 and TRBJ2-7; the D gene could be TRBD1 or TRBD2 (5 bases each). Germline CDR1 is SGHAT and CDR2 is FQNNGV. The CDR3 is made up of 14 amino acids. Trimming left V 3 bases short and J 2 bases short, with 11 bases between.